Below are 21 T cell receptor beta chains sequenced from a single sample in a study of blood T cell repertoires in COVID-19. Clones were read by immunoSEQ multiplex PCR, and TCRdb kept only the in-frame ones, dropping some. Among roughly 24,000 clones listed, roughly 89% were seen once. The sequenced material came from peripheral blood. The source is a man between 65 and 85 years old with COVID-19, enrolled during active disease.

The CDR3 nucleotides read TGTGCCAGCTCCGGTGACACTGAAGCTTTCTTT. The encoded protein is CASSGDTEAFF. V usage is TRBV18 and J usage is TRBJ1-1; D gene uncertain. CDR1 is KGHSH, CDR2 LQKENI, per germline. V lost 6 bases, J lost 3 bases, and 5 bases lay in between. The CDR3 has 11 amino acids.

V is TRBV7-8 and J is TRBJ1-2, with a weak D call TRBD1 (6 bases). The V end was cut by 8 bases, the J end by 7 bases, with 17 bases between. CDR3 length: 13 residues. Germline CDR1 SGHVS, CDR2 FQNEAQ. The CDR3 reads CASGTGGTAGYTF. DNA for the CDR3: TGTGCCAGCGGGACGGGGGGCACGGCTGGCTACACCTTC.

This chain links TRBV10-1 with TRBJ2-1; the D gene is possibly TRBD1 (5 bases). Germline V CDR1 and CDR2: WNHNN, SYGVQD (reference sequence). CDR3 length equals 13 residues. V gave up 3 bases and J gave up 10 bases, with 13 bases separating them. CDR3 sequence (DNA): TGCGCCAGCAGTGAAGGGTCAAGGGGCGAGCAGTTCTTC. As protein: CASSEGSRGEQFF.

This clone appeared once. The chain combines TRBV21-1 with TRBJ1-5. TRBV21-1 constitutes a pseudogene. The CDR3 covers 11 residues. The CDR3 DNA follows: TGTGCCAGCAGTTACTATCAGCCCCAGCATTTT. Its translation is CASSYYQPQHF.

This chain joins TRBV20-1 and TRBJ1-1, with D hard to call. V dropped 3 bases and J dropped 0 bases, with 11 bases sitting between them. CDR1 and CDR2 (germline): DFQATT, SNEGSKA (reference sequence). The CDR3 runs to 14 residues. The CDR3 DNA follows: TGCAGTGCTAGTACTACACCCATGAACACTGAAGCTTTCTTT. Amino acid sequence: CSASTTPMNTEAFF.

The rearrangement joins TRBV5-1 to TRBJ1-1; weak D call: TRBD1 (6 bases). V lost 2 bases, J lost 0 bases, and 11 bases lay in between. Germline V gene data show CDR1 as SGHRS and CDR2 as YFSETQ. The CDR3 totals 15 residues. The CDR3 DNA follows: TGCGCCAGCAGCTTCATCGGACAGCTGAACACTGAAGCTTTCTTT. This gives the protein CASSFIGQLNTEAFF.

This chain joins TRBV27 and TRBJ2-7; TRBD1 might be the D (6 bases). Germline CDR1 and CDR2: MNHEY and SMNVEV (reference sequence). V lost 8 bases and J lost 2, with 13 bases in between. The CDR3 sequence is 13 residues long. The DNA of the CDR3 is TGTGCCAGCGGCTGGACAGACACCTACGAGCAGTACTTC. It yields the protein CASGWTDTYEQYF.

The chain is built from TRBV10-3 and TRBJ1-1; 10 nucleotides match TRBD1. The junction had 12 bases not matched to a gene; V was cut back by 7 bases and J by 4 bases. Looked up from germline, CDR1 is ENHRY and CDR2 is SYGVKD. The CDR3 has 16 residues. CDR3 bases: TGTGCCATCATGCCGGGGACAGGGGTGGGGCGCACTGAAGCTTTCTTT. Amino acid sequence: CAIMPGTGVGRTEAFF.

The chain combines TRBV29-1 with TRBJ1-1; weak D call: TRBD1 (5 bases). The CDR3 contains 12 residues. Deletions cut 3 bases from V and 5 bases from J, with 10 bases between. Germline-derived CDR1 and CDR2 are SQVTM and ANQGSEA. CDR3 coding DNA: TGCAGCGTTGAGCAGGGAATAACTGAAGCTTTCTTT. Amino acids: CSVEQGITEAFF.

The genes are TRBV11-2 and TRBJ2-2; D is uncertain. Germline V gene sequence: CDR1 SGHAT, CDR2 FQNNGV. The CDR3 sequence is 15 residues long. The germline V and J ends were trimmed by 0 bases and 0 bases, with 5 bases remaining between them. The CDR3 DNA is TGTGCCAGCAGCTTAGACTACGCGAACACCGGGGAGCTGTTTTTT. Its translation is CASSLDYANTGELFF.

V and J are TRBV7-9 and TRBJ2-1; 7 nucleotides line up with TRBD1. The CDR3 spans 15 residues. J gave up 10 bases and V 3 bases, and 12 bases lay outside the gene matches. In germline, CDR1 is SEHNR, CDR2 FQNEAQ (reference sequence). In nucleotides, the CDR3 is TGTGCCAGCAGCTTCTCAGGCTACCTCAGGGGGGAGCAGTTCTTC. Its protein is CASSFSGYLRGEQFF.

The rearrangement joins TRBV30 to TRBJ1-2; the match to TRBD1 covers 8 bases. The CDR3 runs 14 residues. With 5 bases clipped from V and 4 bases from J, the junction kept 9 bases outside the gene matches. Germline values: CDR1 GTSNPN, CDR2 SVGIG (reference sequence). DNA for the CDR3: TGTGCCTGGCGCGCCAGGGGGCGAGGCTATGGCTACACCTTC. Translating it yields CAWRARGRGYGYTF.

The table lists this clone with a count of one. The chain is built from TRBV5-1 and TRBJ2-7; tentatively, D is TRBD2 (6 bases). CDR3 length: 13 residues. Germline CDR1 and CDR2: SGHRS and YFSETQ. The V end lost 4 bases, the J end lost 3 bases, and 11 bases lay between the germline ends. The CDR3 reads CASSGADYYEQYF. Written as DNA, the CDR3 is TGCGCCAGCAGCGGAGCGGACTACTACGAGCAGTACTTC.

This clone was counted a single time. This chain uses TRBV27 with TRBJ1-5, with D perhaps TRBD1 (5 bases). The CDR3 spans 16 residues. CDR1 and CDR2 (germline): MNHEY, SMNVEV (reference sequence). Trimming took off 5 bases at V and 7 bases at J, with 21 bases between the two ends. The CDR3 DNA sequence: TGTGCCAGCAGTCCCACGGGGAGGGGTTTAGGCCAGCCCCAGCATTTT. Protein sequence: CASSPTGRGLGQPQHF.

The chain couples TRBV19 to TRBJ2-2, with a weak D call TRBD1 (5 bases). CDR1 and CDR2 (germline): LNHDA, SQIVND (reference sequence). The CDR3 is 14 amino acids. With 5 bases removed from V and 7 bases from J, the gap between germline ends came to 14 bases. CDR3: CASSWLGRGGELFF. Written as DNA, the CDR3 is TGTGCCAGTAGTTGGCTGGGGCGCGGCGGGGAGCTGTTTTTT.

The rearrangement links TRBV3-1 (or the pseudogene TRBV3-2) to TRBJ2-1; 11 nucleotides match TRBD2. J lost 2 bases, V lost 1 base, and 1 base had no gene match. The CDR3 runs to 16 residues. Germline CDR1 LGHDT, CDR2 YNNKEL (reference sequence). For the CDR3, the DNA is TGTGCCAGCAGCCAAGGACTAGCGGGACCCTACAATGAGCAGTTCTTC. It translates to CASSQGLAGPYNEQFF.

The gene calls are TRBV28 and TRBJ2-1, with D possibly TRBD2 on 5 matching bases. This CDR3 is 14 amino acids long. Germline lookup yields CDR1 MDHEN and CDR2 SYDVKM. V was clipped by 5 bases and J by 12 bases, with 20 bases between them. Here the CDR3 DNA reads TGTGCCAGCAGTGGAGGACTGACGGGCCGTGGGCAGTTCTTC. Translated: CASSGGLTGRGQFF.

This chain uses TRBV18 with TRBJ1-2; 7 bases line up with TRBD1. CDR1 is KGHSH and CDR2 is LQKENI in the germline V gene. J was trimmed by 8 bases and V by 3 bases; bases with no gene match: 6. The CDR3 loop spans 13 amino acids. CDR3 in DNA: TGTGCCAGCTCACCTGGGACAGAGTCAGGCTACACCTTC. This encodes CASSPGTESGYTF. The entire variable domain, with the rest obtained from reference TRBV18 and TRBJ1-2, is as follows: NAGVMQNPRHLVRRRGQEARLRCSPMKGHSHVYWYRQLPEEGLKFMVYLQKENIIDESGMPKERFSAEFPKEGPSILRIQQVVRGDSAAYFCASSPGTESGYTFGSGTRLTVV.

The chain employs TRBV7-2 and TRBJ2-2; the D gene is possibly TRBD2 (5 bases). V was cut by 1 base and J by 1 base, with 7 bases left in between. In germline, CDR1 is SGHTA, CDR2 FQGNSA. The CDR3 runs to 15 residues. CDR3 bases: TGTGCCAGCAGCTTAGTGGGGAGGAACACCGGGGAGCTGTTTTTT. Its translation is CASSLVGRNTGELFF.

J is TRBJ2-2 and V is TRBV7-9; D ambiguous. V was shortened by 1 base and J by 4 bases, with 7 bases between the two germline ends. The CDR3 covers 14 residues. Per the germline V gene, CDR1 is SEHNR and CDR2 is FQNEAQ (reference sequence). The CDR3 reads CASSLGLSTGELFF. The CDR3 bases are TGTGCCAGCAGCTTAGGTCTTTCCACCGGGGAGCTGTTTTTT.

J is TRBJ2-7 and V is TRBV19; D perhaps matches TRBD2 (6 bases). The CDR3 is made up of 16 amino acids. Germline CDR1 is LNHDA and CDR2 is SQIVND (reference sequence). The V end was cut by 1 base, the J end by 0 bases, with 13 bases between. CDR3 sequence reads: CASSIGGGASSYEQYF. For the CDR3, the DNA is TGTGCCAGTAGTATAGGCGGCGGGGCTAGCTCCTACGAGCAGTACTTC.